This paragraph reports one T cell receptor beta chain. The antigen is unknown. The CDR3 has 15 amino acids. Trimming pared 3 bases from V and 3 bases from J, leaving 15 bases between. CDR1 SGHTA and CDR2 FQGNSA come from the germline V gene. The sample belongs to a study of CD8 T cells in Susac syndrome. Overall study findings and caveats: Within total CD8+ repertoires, under 20 Susac-specific public clones were found, and within CD8+ TEMRA repertoires, 4 to 6.

Under recently defined diagnostic criteria, the patients with Susac syndrome qualified as having definite or probable disease. An amount of RNA that ranged from roughly 0.5 to 1 ug was reverse transcribed with random hexamers. The TCR beta CDR3 was amplified by immunoSEQ multiplex PCR across 54 Vbeta, 13 Jbeta. One entry per CDR3 protein, called by TCRdb with MiXCR from the immunoSEQ multiplex PCR reads. The sample carries more than 65,000 distinct CDR3 sequences, about 95% recorded once. Sample: CD8+ T cells from PBMCs. This chain connects TRBV7-2 to TRBJ2-7; D possibly matches TRBD1 or TRBD2 (6 bases each). The receptor's source is a human donor with Susac syndrome. The CDR3 region has the DNA TGTGCCAGCAGCTTCGGCGGCAGGGGAGGCTACGAGCAGTACTTC. Protein: CASSFGGRGGYEQYF.